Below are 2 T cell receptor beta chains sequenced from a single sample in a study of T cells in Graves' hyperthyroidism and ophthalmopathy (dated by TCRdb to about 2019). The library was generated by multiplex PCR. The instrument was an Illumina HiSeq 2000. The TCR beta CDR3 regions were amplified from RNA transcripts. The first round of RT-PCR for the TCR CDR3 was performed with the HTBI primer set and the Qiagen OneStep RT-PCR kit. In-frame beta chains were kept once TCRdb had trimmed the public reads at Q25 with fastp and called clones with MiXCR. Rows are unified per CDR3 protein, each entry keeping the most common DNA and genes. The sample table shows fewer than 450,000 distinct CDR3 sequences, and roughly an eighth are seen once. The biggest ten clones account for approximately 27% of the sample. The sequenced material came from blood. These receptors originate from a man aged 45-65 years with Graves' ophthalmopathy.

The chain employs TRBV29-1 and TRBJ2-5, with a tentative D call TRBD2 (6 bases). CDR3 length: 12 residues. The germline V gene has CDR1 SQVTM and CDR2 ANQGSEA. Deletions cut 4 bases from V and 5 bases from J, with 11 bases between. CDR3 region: CSVGRETETQYF. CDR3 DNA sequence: TGCAGCGTTGGTCGGGAGACTGAGACCCAGTACTTC.

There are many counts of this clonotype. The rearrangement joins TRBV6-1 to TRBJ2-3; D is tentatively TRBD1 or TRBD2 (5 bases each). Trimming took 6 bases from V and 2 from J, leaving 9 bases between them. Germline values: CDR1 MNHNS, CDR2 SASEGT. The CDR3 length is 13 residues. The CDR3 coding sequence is TGTGCCAGCAGCCGGGACCACACAGATACGCAGTATTTT. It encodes CASSRDHTDTQYF.